This entry lists 20 T cell receptor beta chains sequenced from one sample in a study of control samples from healthy donors and cancer patients. The table came from immunoSEQ multiplex PCR; TCRdb's copy has only in-frame clones and leaves some out. Of 170,000 or so clones listed, about 94% were seen once; the top ten hold 8.5%. Source material: blood. Every receptor here comes from a woman aged 35 to 49 in good health.

The chain has TRBV7-8 and TRBJ1-6; perhaps TRBD1 as D (5 bases). V shed 5 bases and J shed 9 bases, with 14 bases lying between them. The CDR3 is 14 residues long. Germline CDR1 and CDR2: SGHVS and FQNEAQ. DNA for the CDR3: TGTGCCAGCAGCCACTGGCAGGGTGGTTCACCCCTCCACTTT. Its translation: CASSHWQGGSPLHF.

This clone occurred once. The J gene is TRBJ2-5, the V gene TRBV30; perhaps TRBD1 as D (5 bases). Trimming shortened V by 3 bases and J by 0 bases, and 8 bases separated the two germline ends. The CDR3 is made up of 13 amino acids. CDR1 GTSNPN and CDR2 SVGIG come from the germline V gene (reference sequence). The CDR3 region is CAWSLQDQETQYF. The CDR3 nucleotides read TGTGCCTGGAGCTTACAGGACCAAGAGACCCAGTACTTC. Complete variable domain (other parts from reference TRBV30 and TRBJ2-5): SQTIHQWPATLVQPVGSPLSLECTVEGTSNPNLYWYRQAAGRGLQLLFYSVGIGQISSEVPQNLSASRPQDRQFILSSKKLLLSDSGFYLCAWSLQDQETQYFGPGTRLLVL.

The chain employs TRBV6-2 or TRBV6-3 and TRBJ2-2; 14 nucleotides align to TRBD2. The V and J ends lost 2 bases and 3 bases, in that order; junction bases with no gene match: 2. This CDR3 comprises 17 residues. CDR1 is MNHEY and CDR2 is SVGEGT in the germline V gene. Here the CDR3 DNA reads TGTGCCAGCAGTTACGTGACTAGCGGGAGGGACACCGGGGAGCTGTTTTTT. It specifies CASSYVTSGRDTGELFF.

V gene TRBV3-1 (or the pseudogene TRBV3-2) combines with J gene TRBJ2-3; D is undetermined. The CDR3 has 12 amino acids. Germline CDR1 and CDR2: LGHDT and YNNKEL (reference sequence). V was cut by 1 base and J by 2 bases, with 1 base left in between. This chain's CDR3 is CASSQVTDTQYF. CDR3 bases: TGTGCCAGCAGCCAAGTCACAGATACGCAGTATTTT.

The chain's CDR3 is CASSPEQGGFYEQYF. CDR3 in DNA: TGTGCCAGCAGCCCTGAACAGGGGGGCTTCTACGAGCAGTACTTC. The genes are TRBV4-2 and TRBJ2-7; 8 positions agree with TRBD1. The junction had 8 bases not matched to a gene; V was cut back by 4 bases and J by 3 bases. CDR1 is LGHNA and CDR2 is YNFKEQ in the germline V gene. CDR3 length: 15 amino acids.

The chain uses TRBV7-2 and TRBJ1-6; 8 bases align to TRBD1. Trimming cost V 8 bases and J 0 bases; bases outside gene matches: 3. CDR1 and CDR2 from the germline V gene are SGHTA and FQGNSA. The CDR3 has 15 residues. The CDR3 DNA reads as TGTGCCAGCGGACAGGGACGCTCCTATAATTCACCCCTCCACTTT. Amino acid sequence: CASGQGRSYNSPLHF.

The chain links TRBV7-9 to TRBJ1-4, with 7 nucleotides matching TRBD1. V dropped 4 bases and J dropped 7; count of bases not matched to a gene: 6. The CDR3 spans 14 residues. Per germline, CDR1 SEHNR and CDR2 FQNEAQ (reference sequence). The CDR3 is CASSSRQGGEKLFF. The CDR3 DNA reads as TGTGCCAGCAGCTCTCGACAGGGTGGTGAAAAACTGTTTTTT.

The chain recombines TRBV4-1 with TRBJ1-2; 7 positions match TRBD1. The length of the CDR3 is 14 residues. Germline V gives CDR1 MGHRA, CDR2 YSYEKL. V dropped 3 bases and J dropped 4; count of bases not matched to a gene: 5. The CDR3 DNA is TGCGCCAGCAGCCAGGGACAGACCCTCTATGGCTACACCTTC. Translating it yields CASSQGQTLYGYTF.

The V gene is TRBV5-1, the J gene TRBJ1-5; weak D call: TRBD1 (5 bases). This CDR3 contains 14 residues. V lost 3 bases to trimming and J lost 6 bases, with 13 bases between them. CDR1 and CDR2 from the germline V gene are SGHRS and YFSETQ. CDR3 amino acids: CASSSGSGIQPQHF. The CDR3 DNA reads as TGCGCCAGCAGCTCAGGGTCAGGAATTCAGCCCCAGCATTTT.

The chain recombines TRBV9 with TRBJ2-1; 8 bases fit TRBD2. The CDR3 loop spans 15 amino acids. Germline V gives CDR1 SGDLS, CDR2 YYNGEE. V was pared by 2 bases and J by 8 bases, with 9 bases of the junction left unmatched. The CDR3 here is CASSVRGGGLDEQFF. The CDR3 coding sequence is TGTGCCAGCAGCGTCCGGGGGGGCGGTTTGGATGAGCAGTTCTTC.

The V and J genes are TRBV7-9 and TRBJ1-4; maybe TRBD1 (5 bases). CDR1 is SEHNR and CDR2 is FQNEAQ in the germline V gene (reference sequence). Trimming shortened V by 5 bases and J by 5 bases, and 15 bases separated the two germline ends. The length of the CDR3 is 15 residues. DNA for the CDR3: TGTGCCAGCAGCACCGCCGGGACCCTGAATGAAAAACTGTTTTTT. Translating it yields CASSTAGTLNEKLFF.

The chain uses TRBV14 and TRBJ1-2; D not resolved. The CDR3 covers 12 residues. Trimming removed 4 bases from V and 6 bases from J, with 9 bases in between. The germline V gene encodes CDR1 SGHDN and CDR2 FVKESK. The CDR3 protein is CASSPLWHGYTF. The CDR3 nucleotides are TGTGCCAGCAGCCCGTTATGGCATGGCTACACCTTC.

This chain connects TRBV6-2 or TRBV6-3 to TRBJ1-1; D is undetermined. CDR1 is MNHEY, CDR2 SVGEGT, per germline. Trimming took 4 bases from V and 5 from J, leaving 11 bases between them. This CDR3 has 13 residues. The CDR3 here is CASSFRMRTEAFF. The CDR3 nucleotides are TGTGCCAGCAGTTTCCGAATGAGGACTGAAGCTTTCTTT.

This clone was recorded only once. Written as DNA, the CDR3 is TGTGCCAGCAGCTTGGTGGAGAGCTATGGCTACACCTTC. It codes for CASSLVESYGYTF. The chain carries TRBV7-2 and TRBJ1-2; no definite D call. This CDR3 has 13 amino acids. The germline V gene encodes CDR1 SGHTA and CDR2 FQGNSA. V was clipped by 3 bases and J by 4 bases, with 9 bases between them.

The V call is TRBV5-1, the J call TRBJ2-2; D call uncertain. In germline, CDR1 is SGHRS, CDR2 YFSETQ. CDR3 size: 15 residues. Trimming removed 0 bases at V and 2 bases at J, with 8 bases between. Written as DNA, the CDR3 is TGCGCCAGCAGCTTGGAAAGGCCAAACACCGGGGAGCTGTTTTTT. As protein: CASSLERPNTGELFF. The entire variable domain, with the rest obtained from reference TRBV5-1 and TRBJ2-2, is as follows: KAGVTQTPRYLIKTRGQQVTLSCSPISGHRSVSWYQQTPGQGLQFLFEYFSETQRNKGNFPGRFSGRQFSNSRSEMNVSTLELGDSALYLCASSLERPNTGELFFGEGSRLTVL.

The chain uses TRBV28 and TRBJ1-5; D unclear. The CDR3 spans 12 residues. V was clipped by 2 bases and J by 7 bases, with 6 bases between them. Germline V gives CDR1 MDHEN, CDR2 SYDVKM. The CDR3 region is CASSLRQQPQHF. In DNA form, the CDR3 reads TGTGCCAGCAGTTTAAGACAACAGCCCCAGCATTTT.

The V gene is TRBV6-1, the J gene TRBJ1-6; 8 nucleotides agree with TRBD1. Per germline, CDR1 MNHNS and CDR2 SASEGT. This CDR3 spans 19 amino acids. J was trimmed by 1 base and V by 3 bases; bases with no gene match: 11. Written as DNA, the CDR3 is TGTGCCAGCAGTGATGACAGGGGTTCTATTGGGTCCTATAATTCACCCCTCCACTTT. This gives the protein CASSDDRGSIGSYNSPLHF.

The rearrangement joins TRBV11-2 to TRBJ2-1, with 7 bases matching TRBD2. Germline V gene sequence: CDR1 SGHAT, CDR2 FQNNGV. Trimming cost V 0 bases and J 3 bases; bases outside gene matches: 14. The CDR3 loop spans 19 amino acids. CDR3 protein: CASSLDIRGAGWGYNEQFF. CDR3 DNA sequence: TGTGCCAGCAGCTTAGATATTAGGGGAGCGGGATGGGGCTACAATGAGCAGTTCTTC.

This clone has only one observation. Other DNA sequences in this specimen translate into the identical CDR3. The chain recombines TRBV5-1 with TRBJ1-1, with D perhaps TRBD1 (6 bases). Looked up from germline, CDR1 is SGHRS and CDR2 is YFSETQ. CDR3 length equals 14 residues. Trimming took 0 bases from V and 4 from J, leaving 10 bases between them. The CDR3 reads CASSLAGRGTEAFF. The CDR3 DNA reads as TGCGCCAGCAGCTTGGCCGGCAGGGGCACTGAAGCTTTCTTT.

V and J are TRBV7-6 and TRBJ1-1, with 9 bases identical to TRBD1. V lost 3 bases to trimming and J lost 5 bases; unmatched junction nucleotides: 7. The CDR3 totals 15 residues. Germline V gene lookup returns CDR1 SGHVS and CDR2 FNYEAQ. CDR3 in DNA: TGTGCCAGCAGCTTGAGTATTGGGACAGGGACTGAAGCTTTCTTT. Protein product: CASSLSIGTGTEAFF.